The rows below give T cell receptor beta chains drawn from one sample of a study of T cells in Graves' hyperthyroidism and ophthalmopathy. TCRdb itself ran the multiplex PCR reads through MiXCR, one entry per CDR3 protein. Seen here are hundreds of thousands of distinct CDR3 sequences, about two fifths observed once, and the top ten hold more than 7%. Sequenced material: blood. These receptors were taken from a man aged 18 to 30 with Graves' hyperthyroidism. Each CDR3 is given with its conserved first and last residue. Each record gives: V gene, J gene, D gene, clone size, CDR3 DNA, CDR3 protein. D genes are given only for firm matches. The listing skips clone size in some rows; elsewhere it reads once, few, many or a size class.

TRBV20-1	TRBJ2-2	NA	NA	TGCAGTGCTAGTCGGGACCAAGGGGAGCTGTTTTTT	CSASRDQGELFF
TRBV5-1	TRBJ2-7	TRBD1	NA	TGCGCCAGCAGCCCCCAACAACTACGAGACAGGGCGTACGAGCAGTACTTC	CASSPQQLRDRAYEQYF
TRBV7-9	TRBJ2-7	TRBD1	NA	TGTGCCAGCAGCGCCGGACAGGGACCGAGCTACGAGCAGTACTTC	CASSAGQGPSYEQYF
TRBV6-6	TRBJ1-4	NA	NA	TGTGCCAGCAGTCCCCAGGCTCTTGGTGATGAAAAACTGTTTTTT	CASSPQALGDEKLFF
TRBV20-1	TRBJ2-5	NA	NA	TGCAGTGCTATATCGGGCCAGACCCAGTACTTC	CSAISGQTQYF
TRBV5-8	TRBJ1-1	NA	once	TGCGCCAGCAGCTTGGCGGGTTCGGGTTTGGACACTGAAGCTTTCTTT	CASSLAGSGLDTEAFF
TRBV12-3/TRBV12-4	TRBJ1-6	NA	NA	TGTGCCGGCAGTTTAGCAAGTCATTCACCCCTCCACTTT	CAGSLASHSPLHF
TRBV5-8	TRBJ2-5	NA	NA	TGTGCCAGCTCACCTAGCGTCGGCGAAGAGACCCAGTACTTC	CASSPSVGEETQYF
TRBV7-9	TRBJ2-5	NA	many	TGTGCCAGCAGCTTAGCGGTGGTGGAGACCCAGTACTTC	CASSLAVVETQYF
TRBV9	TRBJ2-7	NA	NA	TGTGCCAGCAGCCTAACCGGAGACGGGGCCTACTACGAGCAGTACTTC	CASSLTGDGAYYEQYF
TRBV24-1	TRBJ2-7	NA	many	TGTGCCACCAGTGACCACGGGGCGCCATCCTACGAGCAGTACTTC	CATSDHGAPSYEQYF
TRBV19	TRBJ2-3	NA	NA	TGTGCCAGTAGTATAGCCCCTGAGACCGCTCTCGGCACAGATACGCAGTATTTT	CASSIAPETALGTDTQYF
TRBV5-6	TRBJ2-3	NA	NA	TGTGCCAGCAGCCCAAAGACAGATACGCAGTATTTT	CASSPKTDTQYF
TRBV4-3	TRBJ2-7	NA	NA	TGCGCCAGCAGCCAAGTTCCCAGGGCCCTGGGCGAGCAGTACTTC	CASSQVPRALGEQYF
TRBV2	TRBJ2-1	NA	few	TGTGCCAGCAGGCTTGGGGCTGAGCAGTTCTTC	CASRLGAEQFF
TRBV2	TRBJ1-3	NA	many	TGTGCCAGCAGTGAGGGGGACGCTGGAAACACCATATATTTT	CASSEGDAGNTIYF
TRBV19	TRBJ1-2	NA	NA	TGTGCCAGTAGTATAGATGGCACATCTCTCTATGGCTACACCTTC	CASSIDGTSLYGYTF
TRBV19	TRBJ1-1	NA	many	TGTGCCAGTAGTACCCAGAGGGACACTGAAGCTTTCTTT	CASSTQRDTEAFF
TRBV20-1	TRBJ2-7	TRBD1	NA	TGCAGTGCCGGGGACAGGGGCATCTACGAGCAGTACTTC	CSAGDRGIYEQYF
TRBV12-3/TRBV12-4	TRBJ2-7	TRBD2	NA	TGTGCCAGCAGTTTACCCACTAGCGGATCCTACGAGCAGTACTTC	CASSLPTSGSYEQYF
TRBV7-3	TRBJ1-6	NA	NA	TGCGCCAGCAGCCAAGCCGATCTTTCTCCCCTCCACTTT	CASSQADLSPLHF
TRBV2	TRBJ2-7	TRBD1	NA	TGTGCCAGCAGCCGGGACAGGGGGCGTGGGGGGCAGTACTTC	CASSRDRGRGGQYF
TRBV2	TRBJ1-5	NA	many	TGTGCCAGCAGGGGCGGACGGTCCAATCAGCCCCAGCATTTT	CASRGGRSNQPQHF